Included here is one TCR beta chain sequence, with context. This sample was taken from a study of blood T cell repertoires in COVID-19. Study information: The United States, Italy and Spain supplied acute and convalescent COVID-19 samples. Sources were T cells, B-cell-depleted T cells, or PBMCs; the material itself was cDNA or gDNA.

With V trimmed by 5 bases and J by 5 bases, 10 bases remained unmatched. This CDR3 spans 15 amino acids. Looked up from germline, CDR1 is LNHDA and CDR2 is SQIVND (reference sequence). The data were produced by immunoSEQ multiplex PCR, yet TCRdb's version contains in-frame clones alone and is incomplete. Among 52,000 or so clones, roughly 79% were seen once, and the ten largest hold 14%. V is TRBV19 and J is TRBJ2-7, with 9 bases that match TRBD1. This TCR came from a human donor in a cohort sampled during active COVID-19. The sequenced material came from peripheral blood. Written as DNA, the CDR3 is TGTGCCAGTAGTCCCCAGGGACAGGGCTTCCACGAGCAGTACTTC. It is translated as CASSPQGQGFHEQYF.